These 21 T cell receptor beta chains share one sample of origin, sequenced in a study of cytomegalovirus exposure and HLA in healthy donors. The PCR employed 60 Vbeta primers together with 13 Jbeta primers. Repertoires were generated with immunoSEQ multiplex PCR, while TCRdb's copy carries only in-frame clones and drops some. The profile covers over 150,000 clones, with around 82% appearing a single time and roughly a tenth taken by the ten largest. Sample: PBMCs. These receptors all come from a man aged 45-65 years in good health and CMV-seropositive.

V gene TRBV27 combines with J gene TRBJ2-7; D is unresolved. Trimming stripped 2 bases from V and 0 bases from J, with 5 bases between. The V gene's germline CDR1 is MNHEY and CDR2 SMNVEV (reference sequence). The CDR3 sequence is 13 residues long. The CDR3 DNA reads as TGTGCCAGCAGTTTACAGGCCTCCTACGAGCAGTACTTC. Translated, it gives CASSLQASYEQYF.

J is TRBJ2-1 and V is TRBV29-1; possibly TRBD2 for D (6 bases). Germline loops: CDR1 SQVTM, CDR2 ANQGSEA. CDR3 length: 11 amino acids. V lost 7 bases, J lost 8 bases, and 12 bases lay in between. The CDR3 region is CSGDSSHEQFF. DNA for the CDR3: TGCAGCGGGGACTCCTCCCATGAGCAGTTCTTC.

The chain uses TRBV6-5 and TRBJ1-1; 8 bases match TRBD1. This CDR3 is built from 13 residues. Germline-derived CDR1 and CDR2 are MNHEY and SVGAGI. V lost 8 bases to trimming and J lost 5 bases; unmatched junction nucleotides: 7. CDR3 loop: CASGGQGRTEAFF. The DNA for the CDR3 is TGTGCCAGCGGAGGACAGGGAAGAACTGAAGCTTTCTTT.

This sequence joins TRBV6-6 and TRBJ1-1; D may be TRBD1 (5 bases). The CDR3 covers 16 residues. Trimming pared 10 bases from V and 0 bases from J, leaving 21 bases between. Germline CDR1 is MNHNY and CDR2 is SVGAGI (reference sequence). DNA for the CDR3: TGTGCCACCCAGCTCGACACGACAGCCATGAACACTGAAGCTTTCTTT. It yields the protein CATQLDTTAMNTEAFF.

The genes are TRBV2 and TRBJ2-7; 9 nucleotides agree with TRBD1. The germline CDR1 and CDR2 sequences are SNHLY and FYNNEI. V lost 8 bases, J lost 5 bases, and 7 bases stayed unmatched. This CDR3 has 13 residues. The CDR3 is CASGRDRDDEQYF. Here the CDR3 DNA reads TGTGCCAGCGGCCGGGACAGGGATGACGAGCAGTACTTC.

This chain links TRBV28 with TRBJ2-6; tentative D call: TRBD1 (6 bases). CDR3 size: 17 residues. V lost 6 bases and J lost 1, with 16 bases in between. Per germline, CDR1 MDHEN and CDR2 SYDVKM. This CDR3 reads CASRRQAFGSGANVLTF. The CDR3 region has the DNA TGTGCCAGCAGGAGACAGGCGTTCGGATCTGGGGCCAACGTCCTGACTTTC.

V and J are TRBV6-6 and TRBJ2-5; TRBD1 might be the D (5 bases). This CDR3 has 13 amino acids. Germline-derived CDR1 and CDR2 are MNHNY and SVGAGI (reference sequence). The V gene lost 4 bases and the J gene lost 5 bases, with 11 bases spanning the gap. As DNA, the CDR3 is TGTGCCAGCAGTTCCTTCCCAGGGGAGACCCAGTACTTC. Protein: CASSSFPGETQYF.

The DNA for the CDR3 is TGCGCCAGCAGCCTCTGGGCGGGACCTAACTATGGCTACACCTTC. Translation: CASSLWAGPNYGYTF. The genes are TRBV5-1 and TRBJ1-2, with D possibly matching TRBD1 (5 bases). Germline V gene sequence: CDR1 SGHRS, CDR2 YFSETQ. Trimming stripped 4 bases from V and 0 bases from J, with 13 bases between. This CDR3 has 15 residues.

The chain employs TRBV27 and TRBJ1-5; no clear D gene. In germline, CDR1 is MNHEY, CDR2 SMNVEV (reference sequence). The CDR3 length is 13 residues. Trimming took 1 base from V and 7 from J, leaving 8 bases between them. The CDR3 coding sequence is TGTGCCAGCAGTTTATGGTTCAGACAGCCCCAGCATTTT. Its protein product is CASSLWFRQPQHF.

V usage is TRBV18 and J usage is TRBJ1-4, with 7 bases identical to TRBD1. The CDR3 has 15 amino acids. With V trimmed by 1 base and J by 7 bases, 6 bases remained unmatched. Per germline, CDR1 KGHSH and CDR2 LQKENI. The CDR3 loop reads CASSPLEGAGEKLFF. In DNA, the CDR3 is TGTGCCAGCTCACCACTCGAGGGGGCGGGTGAAAAACTGTTTTTT.

V usage is TRBV28 and J usage is TRBJ2-7, with a possible D match to TRBD2 (5 bases). Germline V lookup: CDR1 MDHEN, CDR2 SYDVKM. The germline V and J ends were trimmed by 2 bases and 6 bases, with 14 bases remaining between them. This CDR3 spans 14 amino acids. The CDR3 DNA reads as TGTGCCAGCAGTTTAGTTAGCGCGAGTAGCGAGCAGTACTTC. Its translation: CASSLVSASSEQYF.

V is TRBV2 and J is TRBJ2-5; no reliable D call. The ends were cut back, 5 bases at V and 5 bases at J, with 12 bases in the middle. This CDR3 has 13 residues. Germline lookup yields CDR1 SNHLY and CDR2 FYNNEI. The DNA of the CDR3 is TGTGCCAGCAGTTCAAGCGTACGGGAGACCCAGTACTTC. Its protein product is CASSSSVRETQYF.

The chain employs TRBV7-9 and TRBJ2-1, with D perhaps matching TRBD2 (5 bases). CDR1 and CDR2 from the germline V gene are SEHNR and FQNEAQ (reference sequence). The CDR3 is 15 amino acids. Trimming pared 1 base from V and 0 bases from J, leaving 7 bases between. CDR3 DNA: TGTGCCAGCAGCTTAGTGGGGAGCTCCTACAATGAGCAGTTCTTC. As protein: CASSLVGSSYNEQFF.

This chain uses TRBV6-6 with TRBJ2-7; 12 bases agree with TRBD2. V lost 2 bases to trimming and J lost 6 bases; unmatched junction nucleotides: 8. The CDR3 has 16 amino acids. Germline V CDR1 and CDR2: MNHNY, SVGAGI (reference sequence). Here the CDR3 reads CASSYGRLAGAREQYF. The DNA for the CDR3 is TGTGCCAGCAGTTACGGCAGACTAGCGGGAGCTCGCGAGCAGTACTTC.

The genes are TRBV9 and TRBJ1-6; maybe TRBD1 (5 bases). Germline loops: CDR1 SGDLS, CDR2 YYNGEE. This CDR3 region has 15 residues. Trimming shortened V by 0 bases and J by 5 bases, and 9 bases separated the two germline ends. CDR3 residues: CASSVGQGDNSPLHF. CDR3 DNA sequence: TGTGCCAGCAGCGTAGGGCAGGGTGATAATTCACCCCTCCACTTT.

The chain links TRBV6-5 to TRBJ1-3, with a tentative D call TRBD1 (6 bases). Germline V gene sequence: CDR1 MNHEY, CDR2 SVGAGI. The ends were cut back, 7 bases at V and 0 bases at J, with 13 bases in the middle. The CDR3 is 15 amino acids. DNA of the CDR3: TGTGCCAGCAATACAGACAGGAGCTCTGGAAACACCATATATTTT. Amino acids: CASNTDRSSGNTIYF.

The chain links TRBV7-6 to TRBJ2-5; 9 nucleotides align to TRBD1. Matching the DNA end better, TRBJ2-7 makes the J call doubtful. From germline, CDR1 is SGHVS and CDR2 FNYEAQ. This CDR3 has 15 amino acids. The CDR3 spells CASSSTGQGLYEQYF. CDR3 sequence (DNA): TGTGCCAGCAGTTCAACGGGACAGGGTTTATACGAGCAGTACTTC.

The rearrangement uses TRBV9 and TRBJ2-7; 7 bases are shared with TRBD1. Germline V gene data show CDR1 as SGDLS and CDR2 as YYNGEE. This CDR3 has 14 amino acids. V was clipped by 0 bases and J by 7 bases; unmatched bases: 7. The CDR3 bases are TGTGCCAGCAGCGTAGAAACAGGGGAGCGTGAGCAGTACTTC. Protein: CASSVETGEREQYF.

This sequence joins TRBV7-6 and TRBJ2-7, with a tentative D call TRBD2 (5 bases). The length of the CDR3 is 13 residues. Per the germline V gene, CDR1 is SGHVS and CDR2 is FNYEAQ. The V end lost 6 bases, the J end lost 2 bases, and 11 bases lay between the germline ends. CDR3 loop: CASRNSVPYEQYF. CDR3 in DNA: TGTGCCAGCAGGAATAGCGTACCCTACGAGCAGTACTTC.

The chain has TRBV28 and TRBJ1-5; no definite D call. Germline V lookup: CDR1 MDHEN, CDR2 SYDVKM. V lost 1 base, J lost 2 bases, and 12 bases lay in between. There are 16 residues in the CDR3. This CDR3 is CASSLYPGKGNQPQHF. In DNA, the CDR3 is TGTGCCAGCAGTTTATATCCAGGAAAGGGCAATCAGCCCCAGCATTTT. The variable domain in full, completed from reference TRBV28 and TRBJ1-5, reads DVKVTQSSRYLVKRTGEKVFLECVQDMDHENMFWYRQDPGLGLRLIYFSYDVKMKEKGDIPEGYSVSREKKERFSLILESASTNQTSMYLCASSLYPGKGNQPQHFGDGTRLSIL.

This clone was picked up a small number of times. The rearrangement links TRBV2 to TRBJ2-1; 10 nucleotides agree with TRBD2. Germline-derived CDR1 and CDR2 are SNHLY and FYNNEI. The CDR3 has 16 amino acids. Trimming removed 4 bases from V and 2 bases from J; junction bases left unmatched: 5. The DNA of the CDR3 is TGTGCCAGCAGTGGGGTAGCGGGAGGTACCTACAATGAGCAGTTCTTC. This encodes CASSGVAGGTYNEQFF.